What follows are 21 T cell receptor beta chains derived from one specimen sequenced in a study of blood T cells in healthy people across ages. A second roughly 6 to 12 cycle PCR used barcoded and J-beta primers. TCRdb analysed the 5' RACE reads with MiXCR anew, one entry per CDR3 protein. The sample yields 1.4 million or so distinct CDR3 sequences, approximately 43% seen once. Specimen: blood. Receptors originate from a woman younger than 30 in good health.

The chain has TRBV4-3 and TRBJ2-7; TRBD1 matches 7 bases. The germline V gene has CDR1 LGHNA and CDR2 YSLEER. V was clipped by 4 bases and J by 3 bases; unmatched bases: 9. The length of the CDR3 is 15 residues. As DNA, the CDR3 is TGCGCCAGCAGCCCCAATGTAGGGGGCCTCTACGAGCAGTACTTC. It is translated as CASSPNVGGLYEQYF.

The chain employs TRBV20-1 and TRBJ1-1, with TRBD1 as a possible D gene (5 bases). V lost 2 bases and J 0 bases, leaving 10 bases between the germline ends. The CDR3 covers 14 residues. Looked up from germline, CDR1 is DFQATT and CDR2 is SNEGSKA (reference sequence). The CDR3 DNA reads TGCAGTGCTAGACAGGGTGCTATGAACACTGAAGCTTTCTTT. This translates into CSARQGAMNTEAFF.

As concerns this clonotype: An end of the junction does not agree with germline; a read error may underlie this. The V call is TRBV27, the J call TRBJ2-5; 9 bases map to TRBD2. The J call is in doubt because the DNA end fits TRBJ2-7 better. Germline CDR1 reads MNHEY; CDR2 reads SMNVEV (reference sequence). The CDR3 covers 15 residues. The CDR3 loop is CASSSRGGISHEQYF. The CDR3, as DNA: TGTGCCAGCAGTTCGCGGGGGGGGATCTCCCACGAGCAGTACTTC.

This clonotype was seen a handful of times. This sequence joins TRBV7-9 and TRBJ1-2, with TRBD1 as a possible D gene (5 bases). Germline CDR1 is SEHNR and CDR2 is FQNEAQ (reference sequence). V was cut by 5 bases and J by 7 bases, with 23 bases left in between. This CDR3 has 16 residues. In DNA, the CDR3 is TGTGCCAGCAGCGGCGGGGGAATCCAGGTTCCTACTGGCTACACCTTC. Protein product: CASSGGGIQVPTGYTF.

V is TRBV9 and J is TRBJ2-7; D may be TRBD1 (6 bases). The CDR3 covers 16 residues. V lost 0 bases, J lost 2 bases, and 15 bases lay in between. The V gene's germline CDR1 is SGDLS and CDR2 YYNGEE. The CDR3 nucleotides are TGTGCCAGCAGCGTAGATGAAACGGGACAAACCTACGAGCAGTACTTC. This codes for CASSVDETGQTYEQYF.

This rearrangement joins TRBV20-1 to TRBJ2-5; D possibly uses TRBD1 or TRBD2 (6 bases each). The germline V gene encodes CDR1 DFQATT and CDR2 SNEGSKA (reference sequence). The V end was cut by 4 bases, the J end by 2 bases, with 14 bases between. This CDR3 is 14 amino acids long. The CDR3 loop reads CSAMRGELQETQYF. For the CDR3, the DNA is TGCAGTGCTATGAGGGGGGAACTACAAGAGACCCAGTACTTC.

This chain uses TRBV29-1 with TRBJ2-2; D is ambiguous. The CDR3 is 14 residues long. CDR1 and CDR2 (germline): SQVTM, ANQGSEA. V gave up 2 bases and J gave up 3 bases, with 10 bases separating them. Here the CDR3 reads CSVELGSYTGELFF. DNA of the CDR3: TGCAGCGTTGAATTGGGCAGTTACACCGGGGAGCTGTTTTTT.

The gene calls are TRBV11-2 and TRBJ2-3, with a tentative D call TRBD2 (6 bases). Germline lookup yields CDR1 SGHAT and CDR2 FQNNGV. This CDR3 contains 17 residues. Between the trimmed V and J ends, which lost 4 bases and 0 bases, there was a span of 17 bases. For the CDR3, the DNA is TGTGCCAGCAGCTATGGGTCGGGAGCTGCTAGCACAGATACGCAGTATTTT. This translates into CASSYGSGAASTDTQYF.

On this clonotype: It is unclear where the CDR3 begins or ends on the DNA, so no DNA is shown, and the CDR3 is as TCRdb lists it. The rearrangement uses TRBV6-5 and TRBJ2-7; the table's D call, TRBD1, has no DNA check behind it. Germline V CDR1 and CDR2: MNHEY, SVGAGI. The length of the CDR3 is 15 amino acids, counting both ends. Here the CDR3 reads CASSYWGTGSYERYF.

The chain recombines TRBV7-8 with TRBJ1-2; D remains ambiguous. In germline, CDR1 is SGHVS, CDR2 FQNEAQ. The CDR3 loop spans 14 amino acids. The germline V and J ends were trimmed by 6 bases and 7 bases, with 18 bases remaining between them. CDR3 amino acids: CASSTPEGRGGYTF. The CDR3 DNA reads TGTGCCAGCAGTACCCCGGAGGGAAGAGGTGGCTACACCTTC.

This clonotype was seen a few times. The J gene is TRBJ2-3, the V gene TRBV4-3, with TRBD2 matching over 9 bases. Germline CDR1 and CDR2: LGHNA and YSLEER. J gave up 0 bases and V 0 bases, and 7 bases lay outside the gene matches. The CDR3 runs to 18 residues. The CDR3 DNA is TGCGCCAGCAGCCAAGAGGCGGGAGGGACTGCAAGCACAGATACGCAGTATTTT. Translation gives CASSQEAGGTASTDTQYF.

The CDR3 spells CSAKRTGGSYGYTF. CDR3 bases: TGCAGTGCTAAGCGGACAGGCGGGAGCTATGGCTACACCTTC. The chain carries TRBV20-1 and TRBJ1-2, with TRBD1 matching 7 bases. The CDR3 is 14 residues long. CDR1 and CDR2 from the germline V gene are DFQATT and SNEGSKA (reference sequence). Trimming at V came to 4 bases and at J to 4 bases, leaving 9 bases not matched to a gene.

This clonotype turned up a few times. CDR3 loop: CASSYGSIGAYEQYF. The CDR3 bases are TGTGCCAGCAGTTACGGTTCCATTGGGGCCTACGAGCAGTACTTC. The chain links TRBV6-2 or TRBV6-3 to TRBJ2-7; no definite D call. Germline loops: CDR1 MNHEY, CDR2 SVGEGT. Trimming removed 2 bases at V and 2 bases at J, with 13 bases between. The CDR3 has 15 residues.

CDR3 amino acids: CSARGLHLTYEQYF. The CDR3 DNA sequence: TGCAGTGCTAGAGGTCTACACCTTACCTACGAGCAGTACTTC. V usage is TRBV20-1 and J usage is TRBJ2-7; D is uncertain. V was shortened by 1 base and J by 2 bases, with 12 bases between the two germline ends. The CDR3 sequence is 14 residues long. CDR1 is DFQATT, CDR2 SNEGSKA, per germline (reference sequence).

DNA for the CDR3: TGTGCCAGCAGTTCTCCGTCGGGAAACTATGGCTACACCTTC. Protein product: CASSSPSGNYGYTF. The genes are TRBV6-2 or TRBV6-3 and TRBJ1-2; D gene ambiguous. The CDR3 runs to 14 residues. CDR1 MNHEY and CDR2 SVGEGT come from the germline V gene. Trimming cost V 4 bases and J 2 bases, with 11 bases left between them.

This clonotype has more than one count but fewer than ten. The chain employs TRBV4-3 and TRBJ2-1; D uncertain. CDR3 size: 15 residues. V dropped 0 bases and J dropped 8 bases, with 14 bases sitting between them. Germline V gives CDR1 LGHNA, CDR2 YSLEER. The CDR3 is CASSQESTGGDEQFF. The CDR3 nucleotides read TGCGCCAGCAGCCAAGAATCGACTGGTGGCGATGAGCAGTTCTTC.

This chain joins TRBV2 and TRBJ1-5, with D perhaps TRBD1 (6 bases). The V gene lost 5 bases and the J gene lost 3 bases, with 14 bases spanning the gap. CDR3 length equals 15 residues. In germline, CDR1 is SNHLY, CDR2 FYNNEI. CDR3 sequence: CASSSGVSDNQPQHF. CDR3 nucleotides: TGTGCCAGCAGTTCAGGGGTTTCTGACAATCAGCCCCAGCATTTT.

The CDR3 here is CASSPRDTSSLAKNIQYF. CDR3 nucleotide sequence: TGCGCCAGCAGCCCCCGGGACACCTCCTCCCTAGCCAAAAACATTCAGTACTTC. The chain couples TRBV4-1 to TRBJ2-4; possibly TRBD1 for D (6 bases). The CDR3 extends over 18 amino acids. Between the trimmed V and J ends, which lost 4 bases and 0 bases, there was a span of 19 bases. CDR1 is MGHRA and CDR2 is YSYEKL in the germline V gene.

As regards this clonotype: Likely a read error: the CDR3 ends without its conserved phenylalanine or tryptophan. V gene TRBV25-1 combines with J gene TRBJ2-7; D gene uncertain. The last part of the DNA fits TRBJ2-5 better; the J call may be wrong. CDR3 length equals 14 residues. CDR1 MGHDK and CDR2 SYGVNS come from the germline V gene. CDR3 residues: CASSDHGSQETQYL. The CDR3 region has the DNA TGCGCCAGCAGTGACCACGGATCCCAAGAGACCCAGTACTTA.

To note about this clonotype: The junction does not match germline at one end; this may be a read error. The chain couples TRBV4-3 to TRBJ2-1; possibly TRBD1 for D (5 bases). There are 14 residues in the CDR3. Germline V gives CDR1 LGHNA, CDR2 YSLEER. The CDR3 here is CASSETGSYDEQFF. CDR3 coding DNA: TGCGCCAGCAGCGAAACAGGTTCCTACGATGAGCAGTTCTTC.

This clonotype turned up a few times. As DNA, the CDR3 is TGTGCCAGCAGCTTAGTTCGCCCTAGCACAGATACGCAGTATTTT. This sequence encodes CASSLVRPSTDTQYF. The V and J genes are TRBV11-2 and TRBJ2-3; D call uncertain. CDR3 length: 15 residues. Germline V gives CDR1 SGHAT, CDR2 FQNNGV. V gave up 1 base and J gave up 0 bases, with 8 bases separating them.